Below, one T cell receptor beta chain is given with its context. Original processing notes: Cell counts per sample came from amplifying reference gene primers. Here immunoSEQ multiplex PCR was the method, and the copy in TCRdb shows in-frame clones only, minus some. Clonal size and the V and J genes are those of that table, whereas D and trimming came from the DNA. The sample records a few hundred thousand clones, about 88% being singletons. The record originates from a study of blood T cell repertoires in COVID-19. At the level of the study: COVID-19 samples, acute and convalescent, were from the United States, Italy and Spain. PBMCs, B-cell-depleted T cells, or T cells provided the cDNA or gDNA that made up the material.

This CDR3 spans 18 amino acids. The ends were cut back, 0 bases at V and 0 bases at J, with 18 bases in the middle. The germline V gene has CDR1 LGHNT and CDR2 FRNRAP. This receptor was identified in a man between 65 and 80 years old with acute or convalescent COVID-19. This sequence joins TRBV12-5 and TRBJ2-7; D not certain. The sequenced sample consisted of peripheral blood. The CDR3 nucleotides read TGTGCTAGTGGTTTGGTACCCACGATTAACAGTATCTCCTACGAGCAGTACTTC. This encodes CASGLVPTINSISYEQYF.